The T cell receptor beta chain described here comes from a study of CD8 T cells in Susac syndrome. Sequencing of TCR beta was undertaken in CD8+ and CD4+ T cells derived from blood. The multiple sclerosis controls were treatment-naive patients affected by stable or active relapsing-remitting disease. Negative isolation was applied to CD8+ and CD4+ T cells, and FACS enrichment was applied to TEMRA cells. This CDR3 is 13 amino acids long. CDR1 and CDR2 from the germline V gene are SEHNR and FQNEAQ (reference sequence). V dropped 4 bases and J dropped 7 bases, with 10 bases sitting between them. An amount of RNA that ranged from roughly 0.45 to 1 ug was reverse transcribed with random hexamers. Amplification of TCR beta CDR3 used immunoSEQ multiplex PCR across 54 Vbeta and 13 Jbeta. TCRdb re-called the immunoSEQ multiplex PCR reads through MiXCR, storing one row per CDR3 protein. The sample contains 250,000 to 300,000 distinct CDR3 sequences, roughly 85% of which appear only once.

The sequenced sample was CD8+ T cells from PBMCs. The sequence was collected from a human donor with multiple sclerosis. The chain combines TRBV7-9 with TRBJ1-4; D gene uncertain. The CDR3 loop is CASSSAPSEKLFF. The CDR3 DNA is TGTGCCAGCAGCTCCGCTCCTAGTGAAAAACTGTTTTTT.